This TCR beta chain was retrieved from a study of T-cell reconstitution after alpha-beta-depleted transplantation in children. This clonotype was found many times. Unique molecular identifiers were used in preparing the TCRbeta library. TCRdb fed the PCR reads into MiXCR, producing one record per CDR3 protein. The top ten clones hold roughly 3% of a sample with roughly 200,000 distinct CDR3 sequences, around 7% of them seen once. The receptor's source is a human donor who donated a stem cell graft to a child with Wiskott-Aldrich syndrome. The sample in question was PBMCs from the stem cell graft donor, obtained from the stem cell graft.

CDR3 DNA: TGTGCCATCAGTGAGAATGACAGGGGATATGGCTACACCTTC. Residues: CAISENDRGYGYTF. The chain recombines TRBV10-3 with TRBJ1-2; 8 bases line up with TRBD1. This CDR3 contains 14 residues. Germline loops: CDR1 ENHRY, CDR2 SYGVKD. The junction had 4 bases not matched to a gene; V was cut back by 2 bases and J by 5 bases.